The text below deals with one T cell receptor (beta chain). This sample is part of a study of blood T cell repertoires in COVID-19. Study-wide context: COVID-19 samples from acute and convalescent phases originated in the United States, Italy and Spain. Sources were T cells, B-cell-depleted T cells, or PBMCs; the material itself was cDNA or gDNA.

V was pared by 4 bases and J by 0 bases, with 13 bases between. The CDR3 spans 16 residues. Germline CDR1 reads MRHNA; CDR2 reads SNTAGT. In the source study's methods: Reference gene primer amplification gave nucleated cell count estimates. The protocol was immunoSEQ multiplex PCR, while the TCRdb copy is restricted to in-frame clones and leaves out a portion. V, J and clone size are those of that table, while D and trimming were read from the DNA. The repertoire holds 70,000 or so clones, with roughly 89% as singletons. The source of this sequence is a woman in her 50s with acute or convalescent COVID-19. Sequenced: peripheral blood. The chain recombines TRBV6-4 with TRBJ1-3; D is uncertain. As DNA, the CDR3 is TGTGCCAGCAGTGGGTGCAGAGCGATCTCTGGAAACACCATATATTTT. Translation: CASSGCRAISGNTIYF.